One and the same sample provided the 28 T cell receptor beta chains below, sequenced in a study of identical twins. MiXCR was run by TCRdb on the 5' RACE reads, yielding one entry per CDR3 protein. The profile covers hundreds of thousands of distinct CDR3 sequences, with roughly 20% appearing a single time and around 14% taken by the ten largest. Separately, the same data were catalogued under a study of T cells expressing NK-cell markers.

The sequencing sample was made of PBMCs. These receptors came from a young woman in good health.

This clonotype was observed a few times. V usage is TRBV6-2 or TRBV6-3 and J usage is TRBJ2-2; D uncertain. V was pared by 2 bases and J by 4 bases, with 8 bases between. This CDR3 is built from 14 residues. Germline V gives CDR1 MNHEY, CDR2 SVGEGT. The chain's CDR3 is CASSYEIGTGELFF. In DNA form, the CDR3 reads TGTGCCAGCAGTTACGAGATAGGCACCGGGGAGCTGTTTTTT.

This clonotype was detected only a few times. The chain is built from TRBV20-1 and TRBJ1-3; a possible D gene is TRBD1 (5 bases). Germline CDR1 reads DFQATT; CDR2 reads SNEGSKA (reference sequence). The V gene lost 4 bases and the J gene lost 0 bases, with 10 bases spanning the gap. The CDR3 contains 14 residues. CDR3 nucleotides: TGCAGTGCTATGGGACGGAACTCTGGAAACACCATATATTTT. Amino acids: CSAMGRNSGNTIYF.

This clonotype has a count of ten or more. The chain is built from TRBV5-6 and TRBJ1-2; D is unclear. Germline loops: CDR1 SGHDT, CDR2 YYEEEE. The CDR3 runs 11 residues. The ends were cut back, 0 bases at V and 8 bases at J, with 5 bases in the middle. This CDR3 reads CASSLALGYTF. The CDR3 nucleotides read TGTGCCAGCAGCTTGGCATTGGGCTACACCTTC.

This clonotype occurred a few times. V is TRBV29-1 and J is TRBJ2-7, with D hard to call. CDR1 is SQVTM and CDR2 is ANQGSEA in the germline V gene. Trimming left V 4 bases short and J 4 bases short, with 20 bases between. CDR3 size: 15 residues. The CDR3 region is CSVGVPGLVRYEQYF. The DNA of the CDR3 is TGCAGCGTTGGGGTTCCCGGGTTGGTGAGGTACGAGCAGTACTTC.

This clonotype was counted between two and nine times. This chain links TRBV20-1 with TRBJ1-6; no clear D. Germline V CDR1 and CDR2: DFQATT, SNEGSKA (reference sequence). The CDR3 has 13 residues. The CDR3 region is CRCRSCYNSPLHF. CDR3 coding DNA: TGCAGATGTAGAAGCTGCTATAATTCACCCCTCCACTTT.

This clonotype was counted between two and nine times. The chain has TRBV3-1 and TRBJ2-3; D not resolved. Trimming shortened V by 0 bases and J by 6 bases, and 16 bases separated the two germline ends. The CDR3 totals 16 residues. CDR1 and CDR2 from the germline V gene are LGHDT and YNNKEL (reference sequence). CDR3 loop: CASSQDFESSSDTQYF. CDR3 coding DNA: TGTGCCAGCAGCCAAGATTTCGAAAGCAGCTCTGATACGCAGTATTTT.

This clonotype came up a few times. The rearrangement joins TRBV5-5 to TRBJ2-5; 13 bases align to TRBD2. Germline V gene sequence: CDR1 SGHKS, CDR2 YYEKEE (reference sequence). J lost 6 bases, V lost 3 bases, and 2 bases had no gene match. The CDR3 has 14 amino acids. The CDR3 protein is CASSWTSGSKTQYF. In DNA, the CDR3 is TGTGCCAGCAGCTGGACTAGCGGGAGCAAGACCCAGTACTTC. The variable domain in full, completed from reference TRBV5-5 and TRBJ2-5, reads DAGVTQSPTHLIKTRGQQVTLRCSPISGHKSVSWYQQVLGQGPQFIFQYYEKEERGRGNFPDRFSARQFPNYSSELNVNALLLGDSALYLCASSWTSGSKTQYFGPGTRLLVL.

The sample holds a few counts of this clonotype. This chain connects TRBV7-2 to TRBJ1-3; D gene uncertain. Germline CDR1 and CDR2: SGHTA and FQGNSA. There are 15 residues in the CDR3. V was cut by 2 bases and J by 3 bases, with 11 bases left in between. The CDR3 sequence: CASSLYNSFGNTIYF. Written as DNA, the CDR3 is TGTGCCAGCAGCTTATACAACAGCTTTGGAAACACCATATATTTT. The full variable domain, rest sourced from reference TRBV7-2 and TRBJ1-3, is GAGVSQSPSNKVTEKGKDVELRCDPISGHTALYWYRQSLGQGLEFLIYFQGNSAPDKSGLPSDRFSAERTGGSVSTLTIQRTQQEDSAVYLCASSLYNSFGNTIYFGEGSWLTVV.

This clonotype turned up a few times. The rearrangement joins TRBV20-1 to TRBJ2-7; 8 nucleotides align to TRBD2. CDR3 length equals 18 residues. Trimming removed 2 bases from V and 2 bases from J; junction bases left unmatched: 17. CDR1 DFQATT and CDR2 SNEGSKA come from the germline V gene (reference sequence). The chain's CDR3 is CSARLRGNPGLAPYEQYF. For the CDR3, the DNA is TGCAGTGCTAGACTCAGGGGCAACCCCGGACTAGCCCCCTACGAGCAGTACTTC.

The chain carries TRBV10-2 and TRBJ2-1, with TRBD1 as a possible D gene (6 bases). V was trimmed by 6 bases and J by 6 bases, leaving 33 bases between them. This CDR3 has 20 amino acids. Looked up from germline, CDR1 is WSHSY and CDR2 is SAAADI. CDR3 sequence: CASRARGGLERRGLGNEQFF. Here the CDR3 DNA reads TGCGCCAGCAGAGCCCGTGGGGGCTTGGAGAGAAGAGGTCTAGGCAATGAGCAGTTCTTC.

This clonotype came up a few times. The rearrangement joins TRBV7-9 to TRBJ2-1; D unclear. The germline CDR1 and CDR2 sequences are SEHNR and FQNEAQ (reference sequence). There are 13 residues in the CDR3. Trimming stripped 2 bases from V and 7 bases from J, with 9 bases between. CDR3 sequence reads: CASSLSSMNEQFF. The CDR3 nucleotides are TGTGCCAGCAGCTTATCTTCCATGAATGAGCAGTTCTTC.

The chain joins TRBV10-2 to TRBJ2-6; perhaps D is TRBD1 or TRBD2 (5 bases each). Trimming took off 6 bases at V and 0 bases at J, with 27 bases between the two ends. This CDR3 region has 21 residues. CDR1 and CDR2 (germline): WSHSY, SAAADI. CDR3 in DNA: TGCGCCAGCAGCGGCCTATTGGGCCAGCAAATGGGGGACTCTGGGGCCAACGTCCTGACTTTC. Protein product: CASSGLLGQQMGDSGANVLTF.

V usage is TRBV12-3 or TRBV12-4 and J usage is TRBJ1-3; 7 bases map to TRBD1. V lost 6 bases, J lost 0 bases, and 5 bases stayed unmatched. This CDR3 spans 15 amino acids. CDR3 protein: CASRPGGTSGNTIYF. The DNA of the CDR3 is TGTGCCAGCAGACCAGGGGGTACCTCTGGAAACACCATATATTTT.

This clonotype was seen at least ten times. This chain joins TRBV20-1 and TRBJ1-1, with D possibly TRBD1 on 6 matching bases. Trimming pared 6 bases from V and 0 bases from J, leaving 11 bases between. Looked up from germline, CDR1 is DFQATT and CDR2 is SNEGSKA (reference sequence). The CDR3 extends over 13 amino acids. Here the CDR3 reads CSAGGGMNTEAFF. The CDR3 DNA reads TGCAGTGCGGGAGGGGGAATGAACACTGAAGCTTTCTTT.

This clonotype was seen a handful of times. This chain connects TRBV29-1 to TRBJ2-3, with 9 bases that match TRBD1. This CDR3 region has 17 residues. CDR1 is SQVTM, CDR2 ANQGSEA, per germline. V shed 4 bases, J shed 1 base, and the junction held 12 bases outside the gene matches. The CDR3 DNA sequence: TGCAGCGTTGTCCCCACAGGGGGCGAGGCCCGCACAGATACGCAGTATTTT. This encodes CSVVPTGGEARTDTQYF.

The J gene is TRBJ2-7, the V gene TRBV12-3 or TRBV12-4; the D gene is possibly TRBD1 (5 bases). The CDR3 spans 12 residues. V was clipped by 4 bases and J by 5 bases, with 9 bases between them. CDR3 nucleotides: TGTGCCAGCAGTTACGCAGGGCACGAGCAGTACTTC. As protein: CASSYAGHEQYF.

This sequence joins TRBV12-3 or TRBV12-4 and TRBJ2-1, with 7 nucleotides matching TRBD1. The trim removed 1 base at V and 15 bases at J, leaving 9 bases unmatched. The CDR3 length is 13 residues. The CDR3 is CASSLVTGASLFF. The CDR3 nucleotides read TGTGCCAGCAGTTTAGTAACAGGGGCGAGTTTGTTCTTC.

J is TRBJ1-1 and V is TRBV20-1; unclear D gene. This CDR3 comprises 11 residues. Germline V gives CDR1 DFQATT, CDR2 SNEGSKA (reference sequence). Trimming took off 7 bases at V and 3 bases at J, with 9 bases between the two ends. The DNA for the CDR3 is TGCAGTGTCGAGTGGTACACTGAAGCTTTCTTT. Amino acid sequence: CSVEWYTEAFF.

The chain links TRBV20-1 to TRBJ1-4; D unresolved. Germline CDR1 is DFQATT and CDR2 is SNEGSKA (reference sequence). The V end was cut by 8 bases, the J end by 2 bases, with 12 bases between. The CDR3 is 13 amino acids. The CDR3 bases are TGCAGTCCCCAAGGTGGTACTAATGAAAAACTGTTTTTT. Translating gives CSPQGGTNEKLFF.

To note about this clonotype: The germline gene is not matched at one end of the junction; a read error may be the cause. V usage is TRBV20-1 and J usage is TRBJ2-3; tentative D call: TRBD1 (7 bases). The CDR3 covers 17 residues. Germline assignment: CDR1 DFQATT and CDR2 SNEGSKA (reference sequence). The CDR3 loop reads CSASSPGGTVLTDTQYF. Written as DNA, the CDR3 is TGCAGTGCTAGTTCGCCCGGCGGGACAGTACTGACAGATACGCAATATTTT.

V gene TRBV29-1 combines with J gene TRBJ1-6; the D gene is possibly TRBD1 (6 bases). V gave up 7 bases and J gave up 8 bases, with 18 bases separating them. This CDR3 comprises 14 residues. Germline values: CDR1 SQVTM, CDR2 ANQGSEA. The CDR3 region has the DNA TGCAGCGCCACGACAGGCCGGCTTGATTCACCCCTCCACTTT. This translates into CSATTGRLDSPLHF.

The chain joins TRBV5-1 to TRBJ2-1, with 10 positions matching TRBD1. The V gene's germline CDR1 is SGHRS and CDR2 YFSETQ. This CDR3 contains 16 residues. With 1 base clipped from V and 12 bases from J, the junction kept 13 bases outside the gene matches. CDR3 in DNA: TGCGCCAGCAGCTTGTCGCTCTCGACAGGGGGCGATGGGCAGTTCTTC. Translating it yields CASSLSLSTGGDGQFF.

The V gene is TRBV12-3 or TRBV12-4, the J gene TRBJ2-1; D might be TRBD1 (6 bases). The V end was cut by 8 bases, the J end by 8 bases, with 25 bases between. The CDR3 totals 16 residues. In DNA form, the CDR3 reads TGTGCCAGCCAGACGTTTAGGGGGACCGGGTTCTATGAGCAGTTCTTC. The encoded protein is CASQTFRGTGFYEQFF.

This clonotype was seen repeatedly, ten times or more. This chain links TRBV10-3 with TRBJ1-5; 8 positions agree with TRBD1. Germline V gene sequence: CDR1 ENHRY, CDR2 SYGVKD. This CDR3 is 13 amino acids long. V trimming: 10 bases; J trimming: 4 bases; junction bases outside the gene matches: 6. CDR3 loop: CATQTGANQPQHF. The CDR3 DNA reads TGTGCCACCCAGACAGGGGCTAATCAGCCCCAGCATTTT.

CDR3 sequence reads: CATSTGSFSGRWPDTQYF. CDR3 nucleotides: TGTGCCACCAGCACCGGGTCCTTTAGCGGGAGATGGCCAGATACGCAGTATTTT. J is TRBJ2-3 and V is TRBV15; 9 bases are shared with TRBD2. V gave up 4 bases and J gave up 4 bases; unmatched junction bases: 15. This CDR3 spans 18 amino acids. Germline lookup yields CDR1 LNHNV and CDR2 YYDKDF (reference sequence).

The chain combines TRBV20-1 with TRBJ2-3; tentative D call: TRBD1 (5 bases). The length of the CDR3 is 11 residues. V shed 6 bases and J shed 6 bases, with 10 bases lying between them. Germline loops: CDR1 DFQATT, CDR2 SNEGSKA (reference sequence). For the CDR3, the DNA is TGCAGTGCCGAAGCAGGGGATACGCAGTATTTT. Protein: CSAEAGDTQYF.

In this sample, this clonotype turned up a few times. The CDR3 protein is CASEFRCPAGKNIQYF. As DNA, the CDR3 is TGTGCCAGCGAGTTCCGGTGTCCGGCGGGGAAAAACATTCAGTACTTC. The chain recombines TRBV6-9 with TRBJ2-4; TRBD2 might be the D (6 bases). Trimming stripped 8 bases from V and 4 bases from J, with 21 bases between. The CDR3 is 16 amino acids. Germline assignment: CDR1 MNHGY and CDR2 SVAAGI.

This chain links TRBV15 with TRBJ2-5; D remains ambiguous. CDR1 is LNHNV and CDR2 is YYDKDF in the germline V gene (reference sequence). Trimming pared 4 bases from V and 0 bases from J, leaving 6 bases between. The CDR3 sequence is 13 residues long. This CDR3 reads CATSTRDQETQYF. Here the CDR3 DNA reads TGTGCCACCAGCACTCGGGACCAAGAGACCCAGTACTTC.